This note documents a single T cell receptor beta chain sequence. The entry originates in a study of blood T cell repertoires in COVID-19. Turning to the study itself: COVID-19 samples from acute and convalescent phases originated in the United States, Italy and Spain. From T cells, B-cell-depleted T cells, or PBMCs came the material, which was cDNA or gDNA.

V lost 5 bases to trimming and J lost 4 bases, with 18 bases between them. The CDR3 runs to 16 residues. From germline, CDR1 is SGHNT and CDR2 YENEEA. Original data processing: Amplification of reference gene primers provided the estimated nucleated cell counts. Using immunoSEQ multiplex PCR, the repertoire was profiled, and TCRdb retains in-frame clones only, with some absent. D and trimming were read from the DNA, whereas the V and J calls and clone size are those reported in that table. The sample holds roughly 190,000 clones, 84% seen once. Input material: peripheral blood. This chain connects TRBV11-3 to TRBJ2-1, with D tentatively TRBD1 (7 bases). This clonotype originated in a man younger than 45 with active or convalescent COVID-19. The CDR3 sequence: CASSPRRDRLYNEQFF. As DNA, the CDR3 is TGTGCCAGCAGCCCCCGGAGGGACAGATTATACAATGAGCAGTTCTTC.